The entry below describes one T cell receptor beta chain. Its antigen is undetermined. The data derive from a study of T-cell memory formation after mild COVID-19. Study observations and caveats: Most CD4+ clones that shrank were in CM and EM, while CD8+ ones turned up in EMRA.

This CDR3 comprises 14 residues. V lost 5 bases to trimming and J lost 1 base; unmatched junction nucleotides: 4. Per germline, CDR1 SGHTA and CDR2 FQGTGA. TCRdb re-called the 5' RACE reads with MiXCR, one entry per CDR3 protein. In the table there are more than 300,000 distinct CDR3 sequences, 14% of which are singletons. The sequenced sample was PBMCs or a T cell subset sorted from them (not recorded which). The chain has TRBV7-3 and TRBJ1-1, with 7 bases aligning to TRBD1. This TCR came from a man aged 18 to 29 who had mild COVID-19 (a few samples of this study predate the infection). Cell type and time point are not known. The CDR3 DNA is TGTGCCAGCAGCGAACAGGGGCCGAACACTGAAGCTTTCTTT. It yields the protein CASSEQGPNTEAFF.